The present entry profiles one T cell receptor (beta chain) with its context. Its cognate antigen is unknown. The data belong to a study of cytomegalovirus exposure and HLA in healthy donors. Germline V gene lookup returns CDR1 KGHSH and CDR2 LQKENI. The CDR3 covers 13 residues. The PCR had 60 Vbeta and 13 Jbeta primers. Source study methods: Later analysis identified 88 million or so unique TCR beta chains, 9 million to 12 million shared. TCRdb's copy holds only in-frame clones and misses some; the assay was immunoSEQ multiplex PCR. That table gives V, J and clone size, and the DNA gave D and trimming. The sample contains approximately 100,000 clones, about four fifths of which appear only once. Study-level findings and limits: Cytomegalovirus-associated TCR beta chains were listed, numbering some 170.

The chain combines TRBV18 with TRBJ2-5, with D tentatively TRBD1 (6 bases). The J call is doubtful: the DNA matches TRBJ2-7 better. The origin of this receptor is a woman aged 40 to 49 in good health and CMV-seronegative. Material: PBMCs. CDR3 in amino acids: CASSPFRGYEQYF. The CDR3, as DNA: TGTGCCAGCTCACCATTCAGGGGCTACGAGCAGTACTTC.